This TCR beta chain was retrieved from a study of T cell clones after liver transplantation. For the study at large: Pre-transplant mixed lymphocyte reactions yielded third-party-reactive TCRbeta sequences as comparators for graft-donor-reactive sequences. HCV positivity affected three of eight recipients; the rest lacked autoimmune or viral indications.

This clone appeared a single time. Antigen unknown. General study findings and limits: Small, mixed patient groups and varying post-transplant times limit these conclusions. The donor-reactive repertoire was only partly measurable in two subjects, lacking donor cells.

Only in-frame clones appear in the TCRdb table, and some are missing; sequencing was by immunoSEQ multiplex PCR. Among 68,000 or so clones, under 90% were seen once, and the ten largest hold 0.6%. This CDR3 has 15 residues. Germline trimming cut 1 base from V and 6 bases from J; bases unmatched to any gene: 5. The germline V gene has CDR1 SGHTA and CDR2 FQGNSA. The TCR comes from a human donor who received a liver transplant. Specimen: CD4+ T cells from blood, collected before liver transplant. The chain employs TRBV7-2 and TRBJ1-5; 8 bases align to TRBD1. CDR3 nucleotide sequence: TGTGCCAGCAGCTTAGGAGGGCAGGGGGCTCAGCCCCAGCATTTT. Encoded protein: CASSLGGQGAQPQHF.